What follows are 25 T cell receptor beta chains derived from one specimen sequenced in a study of blood T cell repertoires in COVID-19. Sequencing used immunoSEQ multiplex PCR; TCRdb keeps in-frame clones, though not all of them. The data hold about 190,000 clones, with around nine tenths observed a single time. The sample was peripheral blood. These receptors all stem from a woman between 18 and 29 years old who had recovered from COVID-19.

V usage is TRBV11-1 and J usage is TRBJ2-7; 9 bases fit TRBD1. The CDR3 is 15 amino acids. The trim removed 5 bases at V and 6 bases at J, leaving 11 bases unmatched. Germline assignment: CDR1 SGHAT and CDR2 FQDESV (reference sequence). CDR3 coding DNA: TGTGCCAGCAGCCAACGGCCGGGACAGGGATCCGAGCAGTACTTC. Protein: CASSQRPGQGSEQYF.

This chain uses TRBV15 with TRBJ2-5; 9 bases line up with TRBD2. The V and J ends lost 5 bases and 4 bases, in that order; junction bases with no gene match: 17. The CDR3 consists of 18 residues. Germline V gene data show CDR1 as LNHNV and CDR2 as YYDKDF (reference sequence). The chain's CDR3 is CATSALPVLRGGRETQYF. CDR3 DNA sequence: TGTGCCACCAGCGCCCTCCCCGTTTTGCGGGGGGGCCGAGAGACCCAGTACTTC.

This clone was observed once. The chain recombines TRBV27 with TRBJ2-7; D possibly corresponds to TRBD1 (6 bases). The germline V gene encodes CDR1 MNHEY and CDR2 SMNVEV (reference sequence). Trimming shortened V by 4 bases and J by 7 bases, and 23 bases separated the two germline ends. The CDR3 is 16 residues long. CDR3: CASSSYRDLVDSEQYF. The DNA for the CDR3 is TGTGCCAGCAGTTCGTACAGGGATCTTGTCGATTCGGAGCAGTACTTC.

The chain uses TRBV18 and TRBJ2-1; 8 bases align to TRBD1. CDR1 is KGHSH and CDR2 is LQKENI in the germline V gene. CDR3 size: 15 residues. V lost 6 bases and J lost 5; bases outside the gene matches: 9. The CDR3 DNA reads TGTGCCAGCTCGCCTGACAGGGGCCGTAACAATGAGCAGTTCTTC. Amino acid sequence: CASSPDRGRNNEQFF.

The chain employs TRBV19 and TRBJ1-1; tentatively, D is TRBD1 (6 bases). From germline, CDR1 is LNHDA and CDR2 SQIVND (reference sequence). The CDR3 is made up of 15 amino acids. Trimming took off 4 bases at V and 1 base at J, with 13 bases between the two ends. The CDR3 bases are TGTGCCAGTAGTACCAGGGGAGTGGGGAACACTGAAGCTTTCTTT. Amino acid sequence: CASSTRGVGNTEAFF.

The DNA for the CDR3 is TGTGCCAGTAGAGGGACAGTTAGCAATCAGCCCCAGCATTTT. Translating gives CASRGTVSNQPQHF. The genes are TRBV19 and TRBJ1-5, with 7 bases matching TRBD1. This CDR3 has 14 amino acids. Germline CDR1 LNHDA, CDR2 SQIVND (reference sequence). V trimming: 6 bases; J trimming: 0 bases; junction bases outside the gene matches: 2.

This chain links TRBV19 with TRBJ1-3, with D possibly TRBD1 on 6 matching bases. Germline values: CDR1 LNHDA, CDR2 SQIVND (reference sequence). Trimming stripped 5 bases from V and 10 bases from J, with 21 bases between. The CDR3 has 15 residues. CDR3 amino acids: CASSGPSTMQGTIYF. CDR3 coding DNA: TGTGCCAGTAGTGGACCCTCAACGATGCAGGGGACCATATATTTT.

This clone has a handful of counts. The gene calls are TRBV11-3 and TRBJ2-1; weak D call: TRBD2 (5 bases). This CDR3 is 13 amino acids long. CDR1 is SGHNT, CDR2 YENEEA, per germline. Trimming removed 3 bases from V and 8 bases from J, with 11 bases in between. The CDR3 DNA is TGTGCCAGCAGCTTGCGGGTGAGGGATGAGCAGTTCTTC. It codes for CASSLRVRDEQFF.

The chain recombines TRBV3-1 (or the pseudogene TRBV3-2) with TRBJ2-5, with TRBD1 as a possible D gene (6 bases). The germline gives CDR1 LGHDT, CDR2 YNNKEL (reference sequence). The CDR3 consists of 14 residues. V lost 3 bases, J lost 5 bases, and 13 bases lay in between. DNA of the CDR3: TGTGCCAGCAGCCAGACAGGTCGGCGGGAGACCCAGTACTTC. Translating it yields CASSQTGRRETQYF.

This rearrangement joins TRBV11-1 to TRBJ2-5; 10 bases map to TRBD2. Germline V gene sequence: CDR1 SGHAT, CDR2 FQDESV (reference sequence). J gave up 2 bases and V 5 bases, and 5 bases lay outside the gene matches. The CDR3 runs 15 residues. CDR3 loop: CASSPTSGFQETQYF. The CDR3 bases are TGTGCCAGCAGCCCGACTAGCGGGTTTCAAGAGACCCAGTACTTC.

J is TRBJ1-6 and V is TRBV9; tentatively, D is TRBD1 (5 bases). Trimming removed 4 bases at V and 9 bases at J, with 20 bases between. CDR3 length equals 16 residues. Germline V gene lookup returns CDR1 SGDLS and CDR2 YYNGEE. Written as DNA, the CDR3 is TGTGCCAGCAGCCCTCAGGGTGACATAGTCCTTTCACCCCTCCACTTT. It codes for CASSPQGDIVLSPLHF.

This rearrangement joins TRBV7-2 to TRBJ1-5, with no clear D. From germline, CDR1 is SGHTA and CDR2 FQGNSA. The CDR3 runs 14 residues. V lost 3 bases and J lost 2, with 8 bases in between. The CDR3 DNA follows: TGTGCCAGCAGCTTCGACACTCGCAATCAGCCCCAGCATTTT. Amino acids: CASSFDTRNQPQHF.

The CDR3 DNA sequence: TGTGCCTGGAGTACACCCCCCCGGGACAGGGGGTTGGGCGGGGAGCTGTTTTTT. Encoded protein: CAWSTPPRDRGLGGELFF. This chain joins TRBV30 and TRBJ2-2, with 11 bases fitting TRBD1. The V gene's germline CDR1 is GTSNPN and CDR2 SVGIG (reference sequence). The CDR3 is 18 amino acids. V shed 2 bases and J 7 bases; nucleotides not matched to a gene: 15.

The chain couples TRBV6-2 or TRBV6-3 to TRBJ2-7; D not resolved. V lost 5 bases and J 1 base, leaving 12 bases between the germline ends. The CDR3 covers 14 residues. Germline lookup yields CDR1 MNHEY and CDR2 SVGEGT. In DNA, the CDR3 is TGTGCCAGCAGTCAAAACCAGGCTTCCTACGAGCAGTACTTC. Amino acids: CASSQNQASYEQYF.

V usage is TRBV27 and J usage is TRBJ2-7, with 7 bases that match TRBD2. The CDR3 length is 14 residues. V was pared by 1 base and J by 6 bases, with 6 bases of the junction left unmatched. Germline values: CDR1 MNHEY, CDR2 SMNVEV (reference sequence). The CDR3 loop reads CASSLLGGVGEQYV. The CDR3 DNA is TGTGCCAGCAGTTTATTGGGAGGGGTTGGCGAGCAGTACGTC.

The chain links TRBV7-6 to TRBJ1-6; 7 bases align to TRBD1. Trimming took 5 bases from V and 10 from J; bases not matched to a gene: 20. The CDR3 runs to 18 residues. Germline values: CDR1 SGHVS, CDR2 FNYEAQ. CDR3 residues: CASSPDAPGQSPRSPLHF. The CDR3 DNA reads TGTGCCAGCAGCCCCGACGCGCCGGGACAGTCACCGAGGTCACCCCTCCACTTT. Supplemented by reference TRBV7-6 and TRBJ1-6, the full variable domain reads GAGVSQSPRYKVTKRGQDVALRCDPISGHVSLYWYRQALGQGPEFLTYFNYEAQQDKSGLPNDRFSAERPEGSISTLTIQRTEQRDSAMYRCASSPDAPGQSPRSPLHFGNGTRLTVT.

CDR3 loop: CASSLSQGRYEKLFF. The CDR3 nucleotides read TGTGCCAGCAGTTTATCGCAGGGGCGGTATGAAAAACTGTTTTTT. The gene calls are TRBV27 and TRBJ1-4; weak D call: TRBD1 (6 bases). This CDR3 has 15 residues. Germline values: CDR1 MNHEY, CDR2 SMNVEV (reference sequence). V was shortened by 0 bases and J by 6 bases, with 11 bases between the two germline ends.

This chain joins TRBV7-9 and TRBJ1-6; no clear D gene. This CDR3 contains 13 residues. CDR1 and CDR2 (germline): SEHNR, FQNEAQ (reference sequence). V lost 8 bases and J 5 bases, leaving 10 bases between the germline ends. This CDR3 reads CASGPRDNSPLHF. In DNA, the CDR3 is TGTGCCAGCGGGCCACGCGATAATTCACCCCTCCACTTT.

V gene TRBV6-2 or TRBV6-3 combines with J gene TRBJ1-1; D uncertain. V was shortened by 2 bases and J by 5 bases, with 9 bases between the two germline ends. The germline V gene encodes CDR1 MNHEY and CDR2 SVGEGT. The CDR3 spans 13 residues. The CDR3 protein is CASSYRERTEAFF. CDR3 in DNA: TGTGCCAGCAGTTACAGGGAGAGGACTGAAGCTTTCTTT.

J is TRBJ2-1 and V is TRBV4-2; 11 nucleotides agree with TRBD2. This CDR3 is built from 17 residues. The V gene's germline CDR1 is LGHNA and CDR2 YNFKEQ. The junction had 7 bases not matched to a gene; V was cut back by 1 base and J by 5 bases. DNA of the CDR3: TGTGCCAGCAGCCAAGTCTCCTTGACTAGCGGGAACAATGAGCAGTTCTTC. It is translated as CASSQVSLTSGNNEQFF.

The rearrangement uses TRBV11-1 and TRBJ2-5; 9 nucleotides align to TRBD1. V was pared by 5 bases and J by 5 bases, with 6 bases of the junction left unmatched. Per germline, CDR1 SGHAT and CDR2 FQDESV (reference sequence). The CDR3 consists of 14 residues. The CDR3 nucleotides are TGTGCCAGCAGCAAAGACAGGGGGGGGGAGACCCAGTACTTC. As protein: CASSKDRGGETQYF.

The rearrangement joins TRBV6-4 to TRBJ2-2; 7 bases fit TRBD2. This CDR3 is 14 amino acids long. The junction had 3 bases not matched to a gene; V was cut back by 2 bases and J by 6 bases. From germline, CDR1 is MRHNA and CDR2 SNTAGT. The CDR3 loop is CASSDGLDAGELFF. DNA of the CDR3: TGTGCCAGCAGTGACGGACTAGACGCCGGGGAGCTGTTTTTT.

This chain joins TRBV6-6 and TRBJ1-4; 10 nucleotides align to TRBD1. The J segment lost 3 bases and the V segment lost 5 bases, leaving 12 bases of the junction unmatched. Looked up from germline, CDR1 is MNHNY and CDR2 is SVGAGI (reference sequence). The CDR3 is 18 amino acids. This CDR3 reads CASSPRDRGGTANEKLFF. CDR3 DNA sequence: TGTGCCAGCAGTCCCCGGGACAGGGGAGGTACGGCTAATGAAAAACTGTTTTTT.

The chain links TRBV5-1 to TRBJ2-2; D remains ambiguous. Germline V gene sequence: CDR1 SGHRS, CDR2 YFSETQ. The CDR3 is made up of 15 amino acids. V lost 0 bases, J lost 4 bases, and 10 bases lay in between. CDR3 loop: CASSLESRGTGELFF. The CDR3 DNA reads as TGCGCCAGCAGCTTGGAGTCGCGCGGCACCGGGGAGCTGTTTTTT.

The chain links TRBV4-2 to TRBJ1-1; the D gene is possibly TRBD1 (5 bases). Trimming shortened V by 0 bases and J by 4 bases, and 9 bases separated the two germline ends. The germline CDR1 and CDR2 sequences are LGHNA and YNFKEQ. The CDR3 is 14 residues long. CDR3 region: CASSQDQGGTEAFF. The CDR3 nucleotides are TGTGCCAGCAGCCAAGACCAGGGAGGCACTGAAGCTTTCTTT.